The clone carrying this T cell receptor (beta chain) was observed a handful of times. Its cognate antigen is unknown. This sample is part of a study of blood T cells in healthy people across ages. The wider study: Template switching recovered approximately one barcoded beta molecule for every two T cells. Findings and limits, study-wide: Long-lived donors carried more naive CD4+ cells and greater diversity than aged donors.

With a J-beta primer mix and a sample-barcoded 5' primer, a second PCR ran roughly 7 to 11 cycles. Every cDNA molecule bore a tag from a template-switch adaptor containing 12 random nucleotides. One entry per CDR3 protein, called by TCRdb with MiXCR from the 5' RACE reads. The sample lists about 730,000 distinct CDR3 sequences, approximately 43% seen once, with around 20% in the top ten. This TCR derives from an older woman in good health. What was sequenced was blood.

The CDR3 DNA reads as TGTGCCAGCAGCCAAGATTCGGGGGGGGGCGTTGAGCAGTACTTC. It yields the protein CASSQDSGGGVEQYF. The chain links TRBV4-2 to TRBJ2-5; 8 positions agree with TRBD2. From germline, CDR1 is LGHNA and CDR2 YNFKEQ. The V gene end was trimmed by 0 bases and the J gene end by 11 bases; junction bases not matched to a gene: 11. This CDR3 is built from 15 residues.